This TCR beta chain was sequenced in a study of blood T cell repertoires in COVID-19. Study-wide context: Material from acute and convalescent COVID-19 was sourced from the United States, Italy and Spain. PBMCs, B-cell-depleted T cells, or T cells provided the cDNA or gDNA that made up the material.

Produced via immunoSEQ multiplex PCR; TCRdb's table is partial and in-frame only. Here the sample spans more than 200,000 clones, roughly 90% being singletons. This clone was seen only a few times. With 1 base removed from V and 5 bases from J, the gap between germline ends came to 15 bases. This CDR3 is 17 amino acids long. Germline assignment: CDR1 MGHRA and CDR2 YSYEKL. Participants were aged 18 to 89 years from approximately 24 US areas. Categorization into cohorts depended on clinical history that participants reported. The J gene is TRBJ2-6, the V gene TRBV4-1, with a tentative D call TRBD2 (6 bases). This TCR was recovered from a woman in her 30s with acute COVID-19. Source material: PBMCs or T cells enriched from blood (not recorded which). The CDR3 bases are TGCGCCAGCAGCCAAGCCGGTAACGGGGGTCGGGCCAACGTCCTGACTTTC. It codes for CASSQAGNGGRANVLTF.